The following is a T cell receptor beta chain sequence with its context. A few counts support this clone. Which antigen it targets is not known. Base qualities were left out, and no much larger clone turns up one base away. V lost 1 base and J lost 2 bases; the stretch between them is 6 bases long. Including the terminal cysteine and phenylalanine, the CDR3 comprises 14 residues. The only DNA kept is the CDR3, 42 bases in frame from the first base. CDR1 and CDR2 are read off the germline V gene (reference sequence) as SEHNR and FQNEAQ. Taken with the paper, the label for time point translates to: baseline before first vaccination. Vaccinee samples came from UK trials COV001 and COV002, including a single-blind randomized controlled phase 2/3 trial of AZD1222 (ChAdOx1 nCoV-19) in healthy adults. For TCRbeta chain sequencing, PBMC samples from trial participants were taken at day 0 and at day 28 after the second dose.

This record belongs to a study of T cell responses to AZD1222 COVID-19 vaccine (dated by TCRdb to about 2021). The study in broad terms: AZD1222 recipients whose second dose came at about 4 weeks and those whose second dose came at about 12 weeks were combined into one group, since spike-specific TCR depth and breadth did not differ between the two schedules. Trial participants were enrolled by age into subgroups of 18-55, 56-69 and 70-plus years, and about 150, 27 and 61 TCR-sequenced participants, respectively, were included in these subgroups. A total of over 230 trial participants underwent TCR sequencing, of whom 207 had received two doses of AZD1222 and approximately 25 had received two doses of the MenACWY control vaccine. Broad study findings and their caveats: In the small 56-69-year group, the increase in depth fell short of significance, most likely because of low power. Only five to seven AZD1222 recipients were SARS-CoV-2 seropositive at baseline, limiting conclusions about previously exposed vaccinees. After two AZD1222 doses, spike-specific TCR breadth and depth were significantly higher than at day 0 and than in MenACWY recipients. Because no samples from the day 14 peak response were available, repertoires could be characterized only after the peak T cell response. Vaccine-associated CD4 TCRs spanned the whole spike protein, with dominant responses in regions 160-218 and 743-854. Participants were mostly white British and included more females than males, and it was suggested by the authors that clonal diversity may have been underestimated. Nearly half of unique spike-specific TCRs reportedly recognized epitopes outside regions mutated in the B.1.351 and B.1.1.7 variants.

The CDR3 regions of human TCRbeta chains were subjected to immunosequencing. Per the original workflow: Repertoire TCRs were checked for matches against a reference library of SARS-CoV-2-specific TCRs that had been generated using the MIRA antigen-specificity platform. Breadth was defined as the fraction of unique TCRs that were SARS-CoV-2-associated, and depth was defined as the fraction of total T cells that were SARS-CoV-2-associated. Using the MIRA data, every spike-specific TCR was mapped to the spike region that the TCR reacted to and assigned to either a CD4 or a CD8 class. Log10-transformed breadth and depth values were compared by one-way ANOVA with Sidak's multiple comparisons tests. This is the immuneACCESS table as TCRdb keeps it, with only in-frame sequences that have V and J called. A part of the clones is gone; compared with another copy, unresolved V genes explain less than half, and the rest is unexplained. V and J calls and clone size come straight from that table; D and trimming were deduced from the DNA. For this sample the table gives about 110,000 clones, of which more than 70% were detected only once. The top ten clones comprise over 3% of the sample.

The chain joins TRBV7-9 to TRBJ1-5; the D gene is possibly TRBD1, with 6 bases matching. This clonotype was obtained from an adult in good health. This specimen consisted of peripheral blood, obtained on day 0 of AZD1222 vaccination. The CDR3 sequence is CASSLDRGNQPQHF. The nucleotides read TGTGCCAGCAGCTTAGACAGGGGCAATCAGCCCCAGCATTTT.